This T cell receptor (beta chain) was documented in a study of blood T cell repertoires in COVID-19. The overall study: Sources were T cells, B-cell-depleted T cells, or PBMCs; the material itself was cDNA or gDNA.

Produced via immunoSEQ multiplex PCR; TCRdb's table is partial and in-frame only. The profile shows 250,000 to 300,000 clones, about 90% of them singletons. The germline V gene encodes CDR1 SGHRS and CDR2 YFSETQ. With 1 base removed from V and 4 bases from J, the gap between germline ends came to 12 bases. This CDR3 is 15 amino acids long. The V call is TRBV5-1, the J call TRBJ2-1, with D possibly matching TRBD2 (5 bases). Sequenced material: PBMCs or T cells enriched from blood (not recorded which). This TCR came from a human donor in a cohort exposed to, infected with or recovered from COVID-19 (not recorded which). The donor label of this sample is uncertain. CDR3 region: CASSLLAGGYNEQFF. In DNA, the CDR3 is TGCGCCAGCAGCTTGTTGGCGGGTGGGTACAATGAGCAGTTCTTC.